This TCR beta chain was obtained from a study of CD8 T cells in Susac syndrome. The sequenced target, TCR beta, came from blood CD8+ and CD4+ T cells. The CD8+ and CD4+ T cells were isolated magnetically using a negative isolation approach, whereas the TEMRA cells were enriched by FACS. The CDR3 covers 13 residues. Germline V gene data show CDR1 as SGDLS and CDR2 as YYNGEE. Deletions cut 3 bases from V and 4 bases from J, with 10 bases between. Study-wide findings and caveats: The authors found around 15 Susac-specific public clones in total CD8+ repertoires and a few in CD8+ TEMRA repertoires.

Random hexamers were used to reverse transcribe an amount of roughly 0.5 to 1 ug RNA. TCRdb re-called the immunoSEQ multiplex PCR reads with MiXCR, one entry per CDR3 protein. Among 100,000 to 150,000 distinct CDR3 sequences, about 94% were seen once, and the ten largest hold approximately 0.2%. In the case of this clonotype: What it recognizes is unknown.

The V gene is TRBV9, the J gene TRBJ1-1; tentatively, D is TRBD1 (5 bases). The receptor was isolated from a human donor with Susac syndrome. Input material: CD8+ T cells from PBMCs. CDR3 protein: CASSASGTTEAFF. CDR3 sequence (DNA): TGTGCCAGCAGCGCCTCAGGGACCACTGAAGCTTTCTTT. The full variable domain, rest sourced from reference TRBV9 and TRBJ1-1, is DSGVTQTPKHLITATGQRVTLRCSPRSGDLSVYWYQQSLDQGLQFLIQYYNGEERAKGNILERFSAQQFPDLHSELNLSSLELGDSALYFCASSASGTTEAFFGQGTRLTVV.